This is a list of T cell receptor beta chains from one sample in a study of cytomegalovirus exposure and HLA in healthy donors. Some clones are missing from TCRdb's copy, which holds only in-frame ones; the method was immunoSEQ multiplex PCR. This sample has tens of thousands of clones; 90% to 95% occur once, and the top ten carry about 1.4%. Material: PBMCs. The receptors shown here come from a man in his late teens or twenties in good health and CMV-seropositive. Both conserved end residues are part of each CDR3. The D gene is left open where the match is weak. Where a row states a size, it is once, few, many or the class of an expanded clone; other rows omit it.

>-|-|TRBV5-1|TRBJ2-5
TGCGCCAGCAGCAAAAGCGGACAGATACAAGAGACCCAGTACTTC
CASSKSGQIQETQYF
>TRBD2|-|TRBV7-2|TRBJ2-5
TGTGCCAGCAGCTCCCGACTAGCGGGGGGGGAGACCCAGTACTTC
CASSSRLAGGETQYF
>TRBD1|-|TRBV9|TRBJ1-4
TGTGCCAGCAGCGGGGGACAGGGGAGTAATGAAAAACTGTTTTTT
CASSGGQGSNEKLFF
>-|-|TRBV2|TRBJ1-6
TGTGCCAGCAGCCCAACGACAGATTATAATTCACCCCTCCACTTT
CASSPTTDYNSPLHF
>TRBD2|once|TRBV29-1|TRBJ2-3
TGCAGCGTTGAAGATCTTCCGGCAAGTAGGGCTAGCGGGATCAGCACAGATACGCAGTATTTT
CSVEDLPASRASGISTDTQYF
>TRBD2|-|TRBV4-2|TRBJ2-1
TGTGCCAGCAGCCCGTCCGAGACTAGCGGGAGGCATGAGCAGTTCTTC
CASSPSETSGRHEQFF
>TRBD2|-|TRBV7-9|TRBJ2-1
TGTGCCAGCAGCCTTACTAGCGCTGAGCAGTTCTTC
CASSLTSAEQFF
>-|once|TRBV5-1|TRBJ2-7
TGCGCCAGCAGCGTGAACACCGCCTACGAGCAGTACTTC
CASSVNTAYEQYF
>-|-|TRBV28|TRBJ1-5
TGTGCCAGCAGTTTCCCTTTGGCCCCTAGCAATCAGCCCCAGCATTTT
CASSFPLAPSNQPQHF
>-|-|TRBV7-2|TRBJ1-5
TGTGCCAGCAGCTTTTTAAATCAGCCCCAGCATTTT
CASSFLNQPQHF
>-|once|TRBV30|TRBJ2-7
TGTGCCTGGAGTATCCAGGGTGTGTTGCGCGAGCAGTACTTC
CAWSIQGVLREQYF
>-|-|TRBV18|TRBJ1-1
TGTGCCAGCTCACCACCCACCGGTCAGGGCGTCACTGAAGCTTTCTTT
CASSPPTGQGVTEAFF
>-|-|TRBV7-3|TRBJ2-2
TGTGCCAGCAGCTTAAAGGGGGAGCGGGAGCTGTTTTTT
CASSLKGERELFF
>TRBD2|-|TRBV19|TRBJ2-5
TGTGCCAGTAGTTGGCTAGCGGGAGGGCTGGAGACCCAGTACTTC
CASSWLAGGLETQYF
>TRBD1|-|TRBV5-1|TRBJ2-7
TGCGCCAGCAGCCCCTCGACAGGGACCTACGAGCAGTACTTC
CASSPSTGTYEQYF
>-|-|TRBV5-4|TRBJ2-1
TGTGCCAGCAGCTACAGTAGCTCCTACAATGAGCAGTTCTTC
CASSYSSSYNEQFF
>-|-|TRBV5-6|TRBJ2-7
TGTGCCAGCAGCTTGGTTTCCTCGGGAGTGTACTCCTACGAGCAGTACTTC
CASSLVSSGVYSYEQYF